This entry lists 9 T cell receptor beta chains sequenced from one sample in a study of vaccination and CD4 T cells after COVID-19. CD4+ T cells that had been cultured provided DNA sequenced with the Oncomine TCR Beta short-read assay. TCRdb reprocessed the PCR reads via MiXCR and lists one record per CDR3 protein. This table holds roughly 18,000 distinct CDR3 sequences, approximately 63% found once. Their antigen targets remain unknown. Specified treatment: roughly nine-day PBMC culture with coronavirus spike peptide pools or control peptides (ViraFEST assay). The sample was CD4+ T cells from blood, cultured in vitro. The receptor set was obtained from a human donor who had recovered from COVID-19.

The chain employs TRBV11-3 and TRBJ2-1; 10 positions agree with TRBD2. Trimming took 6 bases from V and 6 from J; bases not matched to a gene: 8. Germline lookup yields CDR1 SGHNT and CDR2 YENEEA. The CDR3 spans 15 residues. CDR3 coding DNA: TGTGCCAGCAGTCCCGTCCTAGCGGGAGTCAATGAGCAGTTCTTC. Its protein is CASSPVLAGVNEQFF.

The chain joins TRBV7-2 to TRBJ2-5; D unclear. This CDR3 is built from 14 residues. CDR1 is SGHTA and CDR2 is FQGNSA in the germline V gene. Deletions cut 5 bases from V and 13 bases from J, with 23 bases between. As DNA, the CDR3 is TGTGCCAGCAGCCCCACCCCCGGTGGCAAGCGTCTGTACTTC. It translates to CASSPTPGGKRLYF.

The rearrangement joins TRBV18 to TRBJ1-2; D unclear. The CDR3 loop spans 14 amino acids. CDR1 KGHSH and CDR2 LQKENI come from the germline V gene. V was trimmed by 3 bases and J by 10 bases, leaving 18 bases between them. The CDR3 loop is CASSPEGSGIAYTF. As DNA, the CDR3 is TGTGCCAGCTCACCGGAGGGTAGCGGGATAGCCTACACCTTC.

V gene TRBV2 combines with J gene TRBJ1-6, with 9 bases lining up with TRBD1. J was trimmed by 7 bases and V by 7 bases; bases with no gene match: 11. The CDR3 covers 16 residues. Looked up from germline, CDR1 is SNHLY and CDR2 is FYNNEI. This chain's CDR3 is CASISGQGRWNSPLHF. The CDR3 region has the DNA TGTGCCAGCATCTCGGGACAGGGCAGGTGGAATTCACCCCTCCACTTT.

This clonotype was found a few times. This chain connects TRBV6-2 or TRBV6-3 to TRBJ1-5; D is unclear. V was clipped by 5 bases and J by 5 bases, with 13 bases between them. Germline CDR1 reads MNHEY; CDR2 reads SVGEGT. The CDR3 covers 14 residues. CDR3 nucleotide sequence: TGTGCCAGCAGTGAGTCCCAAGGTCATCAGCCCCAGCATTTT. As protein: CASSESQGHQPQHF.

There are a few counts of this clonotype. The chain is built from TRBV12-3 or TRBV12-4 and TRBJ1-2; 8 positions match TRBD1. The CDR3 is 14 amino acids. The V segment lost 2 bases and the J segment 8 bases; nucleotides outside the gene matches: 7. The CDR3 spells CASSLNRGKGGYTF. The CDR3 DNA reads TGTGCCAGCAGTTTAAACAGGGGGAAGGGAGGCTACACCTTC.

CDR3 in amino acids: CSPPRGQGRVGTEAFF. For the CDR3, the DNA is TGCAGTCCCCCAAGGGGGCAGGGGCGAGTAGGAACTGAAGCTTTCTTT. The gene calls are TRBV20-1 and TRBJ1-1, with 7 bases that match TRBD1. The germline gives CDR1 DFQATT, CDR2 SNEGSKA (reference sequence). This CDR3 is built from 16 residues. V shed 8 bases and J 5 bases; nucleotides not matched to a gene: 20.

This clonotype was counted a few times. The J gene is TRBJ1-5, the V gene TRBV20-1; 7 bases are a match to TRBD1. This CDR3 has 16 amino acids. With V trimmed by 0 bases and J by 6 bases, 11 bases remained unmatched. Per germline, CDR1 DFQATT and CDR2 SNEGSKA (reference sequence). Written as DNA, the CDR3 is TGCAGTGCTAGAGATTCCTCCCGACAGGGAGGTCAGCCCCAGCATTTT. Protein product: CSARDSSRQGGQPQHF.

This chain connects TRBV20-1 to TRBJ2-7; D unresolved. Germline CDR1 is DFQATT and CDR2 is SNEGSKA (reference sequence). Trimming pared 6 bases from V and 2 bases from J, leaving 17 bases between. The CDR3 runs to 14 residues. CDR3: CSAGIGVSPYEQYF. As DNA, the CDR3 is TGCAGTGCAGGCATCGGCGTTAGTCCCTACGAGCAGTACTTC.